This T cell receptor beta chain is from a study of control samples from healthy donors and cancer patients. Clones were sequenced by immunoSEQ multiplex PCR, and TCRdb holds only the in-frame ones, with some missing. The repertoire holds about 96,000 clones, just over 90% seen once, with approximately 7.6% in the top ten. CDR1 is LGHNA, CDR2 YNFKEQ, per germline. The CDR3 is 17 residues long. V was shortened by 0 bases and J by 1 base, with 15 bases between the two germline ends. Sequences were obtained from blood. This chain connects TRBV4-2 to TRBJ1-1, with D uncertain. This TCR was recovered from a man younger than 35 in good health. The CDR3 loop reads CASSQDPLRTQNTEAFF. The CDR3 DNA follows: TGTGCCAGCAGCCAAGATCCCCTTAGGACCCAGAACACTGAAGCTTTCTTT.